A single count supports the clone carrying this T cell receptor (beta chain). This entry comes from a study of blood T cell repertoires in COVID-19. Generated by immunoSEQ multiplex PCR, the TCRdb table keeps only in-frame clones and is missing some. The table lists roughly 160,000 clones, 82% of them singletons. V lost 1 base and J lost 0, with 9 bases in between. This CDR3 is 16 amino acids long. The germline V gene has CDR1 LGHDT and CDR2 YNNKEL (reference sequence). The genes are TRBV3-1 (or the pseudogene TRBV3-2) and TRBJ2-2; D unclear. The TCR was taken from a man in his sixties who had recovered from COVID-19. The sample consisted of PBMCs or T cells enriched from blood (not recorded which). CDR3 residues: CASSQVTTSNTGELFF. DNA of the CDR3: TGTGCCAGCAGCCAAGTGACGACATCGAACACCGGGGAGCTGTTTTTT.